This record looks at one T cell receptor (beta chain) sequence and its context. This receptor's antigen is unknown. No much larger clonotype is one base removed from it; base qualities were not supplied. The data derive from a study of Ad26.COV2.S vaccination and SARS-CoV-2 variants (dated by TCRdb to the early 2020s). Background on the whole study: Vaccine-arm donors were drawn from COV1001, a multicentre, randomized, double-blind, placebo-controlled phase I-IIa trial of Ad26.COV2.S in healthy adults. Trial participants were randomized into five groups of five: low-dose or high-dose Ad26.COV2.S given once or twice, or placebo on both occasions. Ad26.COV2.S was administered intramuscularly at 5 x 10^10 or 1 x 10^11 viral particles, either as a single shot or as two shots given 56 days apart. A total of 32 samples were included in the TCR-sequenced set, comprising roughly 19 Ad26.COV2.S vaccine recipients, 5 placebo recipients and 8 SARS-CoV-2 convalescent individuals. TCRbeta repertoire sequencing served as the tool for gauging how specific and how broad the SARS-CoV-2-reactive T cell receptors were following Ad26.COV2.S vaccination. Blinding of investigators to trial group allocation was maintained during experiments and outcome assessment. Results the study describes overall, beyond this receptor: After vaccination, substantial breadth of spike-specific CD8+ and CD4+ T cell responses was reported. The study was not powered for comparison of responses between vaccine doses or regimens. The authors noted that the TCR breadth and depth analyses may have underestimated total T cell responses. Vaccine and placebo recipients had similar non-spike TCR breadth, a finding consistent with the vaccine containing only spike. Higher spike-specific TCR breadth was observed in Ad26.COV2.S recipients than in placebo recipients (P = 0.0014).

This sample's treatment or condition label indicates: 15 to 20 received Ad26.COV2.S at low or high dose, single or two shots; 5 received placebo; per-sample allocation not given. Repertoires of vaccine and placebo recipients were sequenced from samples taken on day 63 after the first injection. Between 29 July and 7 August 2020, Cohort 1b enrolled some 25 adults aged 18-55 years at one site in Boston, USA. Ad26.COV2.S consisted of a replication-incompetent adenovirus type 26 vector by which a prefusion-stabilized SARS-CoV-2 spike protein from the original Wuhan strain was expressed. TCRbeta CDR3 regions were sequenced with the immunoSEQ Assay. After extraction, genomic DNA underwent amplification by bias-controlled multiplex PCR, followed by high-throughput sequencing. Per the source publication's procedure: To quantify the absolute abundance of every unique TCRbeta CDR3 region, sequences were collapsed and filtered. T cell fraction was estimated by normalization of TCRbeta template counts to usable DNA, with usable DNA being measured through amplification of reference genes present in all nucleated cells. Repertoire TCRs were annotated as SARS-CoV-2-specific by exact matching of V gene, CDR3 amino acid sequence and J gene to a known reactive TCR set. The reference SARS-CoV-2 TCR set was derived from MIRA and filtered for enrichment in COVID-19-positive ImmuneCODE repertoires, a step that removed public or cross-reactive TCRs. Using the MIRA antigens, annotated TCRs were further analysed by specific ORF or by position within an ORF. Breadth was defined as annotated unique rearrangements over total unique productive rearrangements; depth was the summed frequency of those rearrangements. TCR breadth was compared between groups using two-sided Wilcoxon rank-sum tests. In its TCRdb copy, this immuneACCESS table keeps in-frame sequences only and misses some clones. Where compared with another copy, unresolved V genes explain less than half of these, and the others have no known cause. V, J and clone size are taken as reported in that table, and D and trimming were inferred from the DNA itself. The sample table holds roughly 250,000 clones, of which 87% were seen once. The top ten clonotypes cover roughly 3% of the sample.

The CDR3, from cysteine to phenylalanine, totals 16 residues. The CDR3 DNA has 48 bases and is translated from base 1. Relative to germline, V is 4 bases shorter and J is 0 bases shorter, with 13 bases between their ends. CDR1 and CDR2, looked up from the germline V gene, are LGHNA and YNFKEQ. In this chain, TRBV4-2 is recombined with TRBJ1-3; TRBD1 is a weak D gene call, 6 bases matching. The specimen comprised peripheral blood, sampled in a trial of Ad26.COV2.S vaccine versus placebo. The TCR was taken from a person aged 18-60 years who received the Ad26.COV2.S COVID-19 vaccine or a placebo. CDR3 sequence: CASSRTTGSSGNTIYF. The DNA is as follows: TGTGCCAGCAGCCGGACTACAGGGAGCTCTGGAAACACCATATATTTT.